The 15 T cell receptor beta chains listed next were all sequenced from one sample in a study of blood T cells in healthy people across ages. A second about 6 to 12 cycle PCR used barcoded and J-beta primers. TCRdb analysed the 5' RACE reads with MiXCR anew, one entry per CDR3 protein. This table holds about 1.5 million distinct CDR3 sequences, roughly two fifths found once. The sequenced sample was blood. These TCRs come from a young woman in good health.

A word on this clonotype: A much bigger clone sits one base away, suggesting this may be a read error. V usage is TRBV5-1 and J usage is TRBJ2-7; 7 nucleotides align to TRBD1. The CDR3 is 15 residues long. V was pared by 3 bases and J by 3 bases, with 9 bases of the junction left unmatched. Germline V gene lookup returns CDR1 SGHRS and CDR2 YFSETQ. The CDR3 reads CASSWVAGDSYEQYF. The CDR3 DNA is TGCGCCAGCAGCTGGGTAGCAGGGGACAGCTACGAGCAGTACTTC.

This clonotype turned up a few times. The chain carries TRBV7-3 and TRBJ2-6; D is perhaps TRBD1 (5 bases). CDR1 and CDR2 from the germline V gene are SGHTA and FQGTGA. This CDR3 comprises 17 residues. Trimming removed 1 base at V and 0 bases at J, with 10 bases between. CDR3 amino acids: CASSLIGHHSGANVLTF. In DNA form, the CDR3 reads TGTGCCAGCAGCTTAATAGGACATCACTCTGGGGCCAACGTCCTGACTTTC.

The CDR3 is CASTVALSYEQYF. In DNA, the CDR3 is TGTGCCAGCACGGTGGCCCTCTCCTACGAGCAGTACTTC. V is TRBV5-5 and J is TRBJ2-7, with no clear D. The CDR3 is made up of 13 amino acids. The ends were cut back, 6 bases at V and 0 bases at J, with 10 bases in the middle. Germline loops: CDR1 SGHKS, CDR2 YYEKEE (reference sequence).

This clonotype was seen only a few times. CDR3 protein: CASSLGPGDEQFF. The DNA for the CDR3 is TGTGCCAGCAGCTTAGGCCCAGGCGATGAGCAGTTCTTC. The rearrangement joins TRBV7-2 to TRBJ2-1, with unresolved D. This CDR3 contains 13 residues. V lost 1 base, J lost 8 bases, and 9 bases lay in between. Germline CDR1 reads SGHTA; CDR2 reads FQGNSA.

As for this clonotype: One end of the junction fails to match germline, which may point to a read error. This chain links TRBV7-9 with TRBJ2-5; D is unclear. Germline V gene sequence: CDR1 SEHNR, CDR2 FQNEAQ (reference sequence). The CDR3 runs to 13 residues. For the CDR3, the DNA is TGTGCCAGCAGCTTGCAACCACAAGAGGCCCAGTACTTC. It specifies CASSLQPQEAQYF.

The V and J genes are TRBV5-1 and TRBJ1-2; unclear D gene. V shed 0 bases and J shed 1 base, with 13 bases lying between them. The germline V gene encodes CDR1 SGHRS and CDR2 YFSETQ. The CDR3 covers 16 residues. In DNA form, the CDR3 reads TGCGCCAGCAGCTTGGATTGGCCGGGCCGTAACTATGGCTACACCTTC. Translation: CASSLDWPGRNYGYTF.

The V call is TRBV27, the J call TRBJ2-7, with 12 bases identical to TRBD2. The germline V gene encodes CDR1 MNHEY and CDR2 SMNVEV (reference sequence). The CDR3 sequence is 15 residues long. V gave up 2 bases and J gave up 7 bases; unmatched junction bases: 6. The CDR3 bases are TGTGCCAGCAGTTTAGGGACTAGCGGGCATAATGAGCAGTACTTC. Residues: CASSLGTSGHNEQYF.

The sample holds a few counts of this clonotype. J is TRBJ2-1 and V is TRBV7-2, with D possibly being TRBD1 (6 bases). V was pared by 6 bases and J by 0 bases, with 15 bases between. Germline V gene sequence: CDR1 SGHTA, CDR2 FQGNSA. This CDR3 region has 16 residues. The CDR3 DNA follows: TGTGCCAGCAGAAATCCAGGACAGAGCTCCTACAATGAGCAGTTCTTC. This translates into CASRNPGQSSYNEQFF.

This clonotype was counted ten times or more. The V gene is TRBV6-2 or TRBV6-3, the J gene TRBJ2-1; 13 positions agree with TRBD2. V was pared by 2 bases and J by 15 bases, with 13 bases of the junction left unmatched. In germline, CDR1 is MNHEY, CDR2 SVGEGT. The CDR3 is 16 residues long. CDR3 sequence reads: CASSYPGTSGTRSRFF. CDR3 in DNA: TGTGCCAGCAGTTACCCCGGGACTAGCGGGACCCGGAGTCGGTTCTTC.

V usage is TRBV20-1 and J usage is TRBJ1-4; D is ambiguous. Per the germline V gene, CDR1 is DFQATT and CDR2 is SNEGSKA (reference sequence). With 0 bases removed from V and 12 bases from J, the gap between germline ends came to 17 bases. This CDR3 spans 14 amino acids. CDR3 coding DNA: TGCAGTGCTAGAGATCGCCACGGCTTGAGGGAACTGTTTTTT. It specifies CSARDRHGLRELFF.

This chain links TRBV7-9 with TRBJ1-5, with TRBD1 matching over 7 bases. Germline trimming cut 6 bases from V and 7 bases from J; bases unmatched to any gene: 9. The length of the CDR3 is 14 residues. Looked up from germline, CDR1 is SEHNR and CDR2 is FQNEAQ (reference sequence). The CDR3 DNA is TGTGCCAGCAGTCGGACAGGCCTAGGACAGCCCCAGCATTTT. Its protein is CASSRTGLGQPQHF.

The CDR3 bases are TGTGCCAGCCATCGACCAGCCTCCAATCAGCCCCAGCATTTT. Protein sequence: CASHRPASNQPQHF. The rearrangement uses TRBV6-2 or TRBV6-3 and TRBJ1-5; D gene ambiguous. This CDR3 has 14 residues. Germline V lookup: CDR1 MNHEY, CDR2 SVGEGT. V lost 8 bases and J 3 bases, leaving 14 bases between the germline ends.

J is TRBJ1-1 and V is TRBV3-1; D is unclear. The V gene lost 1 base and the J gene lost 6 bases, with 15 bases spanning the gap. Germline CDR1 LGHDT, CDR2 YNNKEL (reference sequence). This CDR3 has 15 amino acids. CDR3 sequence reads: CASSQGGLLHAEAFF. CDR3 coding DNA: TGTGCCAGCAGCCAAGGGGGATTGTTACACGCTGAAGCTTTCTTT.

V is TRBV29-1 and J is TRBJ2-5; D remains ambiguous. Germline lookup yields CDR1 SQVTM and CDR2 ANQGSEA. V gave up 0 bases and J gave up 0 bases, with 2 bases separating them. This CDR3 has 12 residues. In DNA form, the CDR3 reads TGCAGCGTTGAAGACTACCAAGAGACCCAGTACTTC. Translating gives CSVEDYQETQYF. Supplemented by reference TRBV29-1 and TRBJ2-5, the full variable domain reads SAVISQKPSRDICQRGTSLTIQCQVDSQVTMMFWYRQQPGQSLTLIATANQGSEATYESGFVIDKFPISRPNLTFSTLTVSNMSPEDSSIYLCSVEDYQETQYFGPGTRLLVL.

V gene TRBV18 combines with J gene TRBJ2-6, with 8 nucleotides matching TRBD1. The CDR3 covers 21 residues. V lost 0 bases, J lost 0 bases, and 13 bases stayed unmatched. Germline V lookup: CDR1 KGHSH, CDR2 LQKENI. CDR3 sequence (DNA): TGTGCCAGCTCACCACCGAAGTATTTGGGACAGGATGACTCTGGGGCCAACGTCCTGACTTTC. It encodes CASSPPKYLGQDDSGANVLTF.